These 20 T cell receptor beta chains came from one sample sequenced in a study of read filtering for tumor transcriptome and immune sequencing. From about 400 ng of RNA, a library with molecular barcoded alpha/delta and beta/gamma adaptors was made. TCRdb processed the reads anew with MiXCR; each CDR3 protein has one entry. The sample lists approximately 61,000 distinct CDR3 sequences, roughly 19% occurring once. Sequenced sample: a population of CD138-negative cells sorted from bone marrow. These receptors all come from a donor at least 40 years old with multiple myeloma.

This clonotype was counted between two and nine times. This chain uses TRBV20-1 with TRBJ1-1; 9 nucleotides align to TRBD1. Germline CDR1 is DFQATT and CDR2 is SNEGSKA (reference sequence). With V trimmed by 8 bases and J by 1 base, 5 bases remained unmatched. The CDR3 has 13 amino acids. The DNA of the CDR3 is TGCAGTACCCCGGGACAGGGGAACACTGAAGCTTTCTTT. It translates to CSTPGQGNTEAFF.

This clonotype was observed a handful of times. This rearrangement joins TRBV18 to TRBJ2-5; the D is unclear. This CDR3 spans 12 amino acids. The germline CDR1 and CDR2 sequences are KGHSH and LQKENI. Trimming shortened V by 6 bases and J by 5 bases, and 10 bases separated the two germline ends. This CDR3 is CASSRDRETQYF. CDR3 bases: TGTGCCAGCTCGCGAGACCGGGAGACCCAGTACTTC. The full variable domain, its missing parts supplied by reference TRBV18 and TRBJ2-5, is NAGVMQNPRHLVRRRGQEARLRCSPMKGHSHVYWYRQLPEEGLKFMVYLQKENIIDESGMPKERFSAEFPKEGPSILRIQQVVRGDSAAYFCASSRDRETQYFGPGTRLLVL.

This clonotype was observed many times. The CDR3 protein is CASTSKGQAFF. The CDR3 nucleotides read TGTGCCAGCACCTCCAAAGGTCAAGCTTTCTTT. The gene calls are TRBV28 and TRBJ1-1; D is uncertain. The ends were cut back, 7 bases at V and 9 bases at J, with 12 bases in the middle. Per the germline V gene, CDR1 is MDHEN and CDR2 is SYDVKM. The length of the CDR3 is 11 residues.

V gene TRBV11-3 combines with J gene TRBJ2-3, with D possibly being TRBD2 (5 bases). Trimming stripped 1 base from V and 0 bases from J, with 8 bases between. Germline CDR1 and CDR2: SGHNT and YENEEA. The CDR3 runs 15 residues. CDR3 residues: CASSLGGFSTDTQYF. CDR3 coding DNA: TGTGCCAGCAGCTTAGGCGGGTTCAGCACAGATACGCAGTATTTT. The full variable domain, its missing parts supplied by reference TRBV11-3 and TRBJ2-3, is EAGVVQSPRYKIIEKKQPVAFWCNPISGHNTLYWYLQNLGQGPELLIRYENEEAVDDSQLPKDRFSAERLKGVDSTLKIQPAELGDSAVYLCASSLGGFSTDTQYFGPGTRLTVL.

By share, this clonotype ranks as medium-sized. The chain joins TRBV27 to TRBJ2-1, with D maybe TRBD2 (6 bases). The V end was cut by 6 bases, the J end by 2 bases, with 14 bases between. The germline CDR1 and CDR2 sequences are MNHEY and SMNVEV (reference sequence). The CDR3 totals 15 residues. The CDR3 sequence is CASSPTGLAYNEQFF. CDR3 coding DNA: TGTGCCAGCAGCCCAACGGGACTGGCCTACAATGAGCAGTTCTTC.

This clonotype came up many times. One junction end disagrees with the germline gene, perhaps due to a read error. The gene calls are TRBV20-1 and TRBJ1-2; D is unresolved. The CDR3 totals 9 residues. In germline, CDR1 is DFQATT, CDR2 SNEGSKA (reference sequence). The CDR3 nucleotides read TGCAGTGCTGGAGATGGCTACACCTTC. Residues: CSAGDGYTF.

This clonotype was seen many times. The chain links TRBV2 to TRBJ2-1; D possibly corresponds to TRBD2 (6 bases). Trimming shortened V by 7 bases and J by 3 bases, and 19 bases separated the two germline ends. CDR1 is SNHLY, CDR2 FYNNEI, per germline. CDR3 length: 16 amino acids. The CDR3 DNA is TGTGCCAGCACCCCAACTGGGCGGGGTAACTACAATGAGCAGTTCTTC. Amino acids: CASTPTGRGNYNEQFF.

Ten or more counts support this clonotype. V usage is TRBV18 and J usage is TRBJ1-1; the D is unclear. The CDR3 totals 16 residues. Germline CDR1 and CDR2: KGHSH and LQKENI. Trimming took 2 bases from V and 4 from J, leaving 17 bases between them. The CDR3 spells CASSPRTEWAGTEAFF. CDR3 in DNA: TGTGCCAGCTCACCAAGGACCGAATGGGCCGGCACTGAAGCTTTCTTT.

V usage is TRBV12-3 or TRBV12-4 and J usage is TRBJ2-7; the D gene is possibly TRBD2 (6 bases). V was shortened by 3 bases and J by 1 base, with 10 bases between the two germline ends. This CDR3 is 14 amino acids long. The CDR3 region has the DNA TGTGCCAGCAGTTTCGGACTATTTTCCTACGAGCAGTACTTC. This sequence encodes CASSFGLFSYEQYF.

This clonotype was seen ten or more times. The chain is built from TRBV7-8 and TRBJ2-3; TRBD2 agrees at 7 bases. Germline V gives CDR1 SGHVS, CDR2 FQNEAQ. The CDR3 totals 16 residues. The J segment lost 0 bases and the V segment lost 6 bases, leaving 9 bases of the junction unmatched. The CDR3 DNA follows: TGTGCCAGCAGGTGGGGGGGACTAACTAGCACAGATACGCAGTATTTT. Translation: CASRWGGLTSTDTQYF.

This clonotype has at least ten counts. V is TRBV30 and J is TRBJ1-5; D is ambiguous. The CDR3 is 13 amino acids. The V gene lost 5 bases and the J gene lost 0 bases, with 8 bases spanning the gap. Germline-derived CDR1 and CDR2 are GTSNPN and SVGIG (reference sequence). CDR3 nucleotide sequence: TGTGCCTGGGGGTTTTCTAGCAATCAGCCCCAGCATTTT. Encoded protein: CAWGFSSNQPQHF.

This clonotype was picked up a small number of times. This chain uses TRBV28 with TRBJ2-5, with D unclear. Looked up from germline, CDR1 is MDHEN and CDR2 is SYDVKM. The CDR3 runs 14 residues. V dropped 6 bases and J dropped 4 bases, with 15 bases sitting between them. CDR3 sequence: CASRSNNPPETQYF. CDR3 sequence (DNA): TGTGCCAGCAGATCCAACAATCCTCCAGAGACCCAGTACTTC.

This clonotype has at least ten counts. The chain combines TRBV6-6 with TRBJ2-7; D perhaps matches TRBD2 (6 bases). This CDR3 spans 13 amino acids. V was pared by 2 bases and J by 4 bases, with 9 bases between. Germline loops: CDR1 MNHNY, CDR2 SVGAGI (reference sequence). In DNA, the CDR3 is TGTGCCAGCAGTTACGAAGCGGGTTACGAGCAGTACTTC. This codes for CASSYEAGYEQYF.

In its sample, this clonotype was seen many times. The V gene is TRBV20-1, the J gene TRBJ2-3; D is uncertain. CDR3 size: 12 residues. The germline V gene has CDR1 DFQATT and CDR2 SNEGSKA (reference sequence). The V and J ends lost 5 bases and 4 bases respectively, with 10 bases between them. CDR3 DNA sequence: TGCAGTGCTTCCCCCTCACCAGATACGCAGTATTTT. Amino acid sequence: CSASPSPDTQYF.

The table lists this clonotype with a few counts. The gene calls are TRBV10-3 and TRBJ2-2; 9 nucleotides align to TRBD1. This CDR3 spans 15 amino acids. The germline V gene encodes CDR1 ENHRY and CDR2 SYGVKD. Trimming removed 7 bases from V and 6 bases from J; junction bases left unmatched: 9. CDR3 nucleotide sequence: TGTGCCATCACCACCGGGACAGGGTCGTCCGGGGAGCTGTTTTTT. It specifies CAITTGTGSSGELFF.

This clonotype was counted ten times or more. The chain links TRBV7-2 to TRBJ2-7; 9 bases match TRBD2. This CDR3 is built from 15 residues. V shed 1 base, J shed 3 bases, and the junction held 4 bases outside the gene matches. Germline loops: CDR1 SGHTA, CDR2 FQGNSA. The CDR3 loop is CASSLDRAGGYEQYF. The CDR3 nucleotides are TGTGCCAGCAGCTTAGATCGAGCGGGAGGCTACGAGCAGTACTTC.

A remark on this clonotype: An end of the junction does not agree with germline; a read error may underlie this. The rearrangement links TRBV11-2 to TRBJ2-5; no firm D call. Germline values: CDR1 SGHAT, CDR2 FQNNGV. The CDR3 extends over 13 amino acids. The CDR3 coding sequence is TGTGCCAGCAGCCGATTGGGTTTAGAGACCCAGCACTTC. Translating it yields CASSRLGLETQHF.

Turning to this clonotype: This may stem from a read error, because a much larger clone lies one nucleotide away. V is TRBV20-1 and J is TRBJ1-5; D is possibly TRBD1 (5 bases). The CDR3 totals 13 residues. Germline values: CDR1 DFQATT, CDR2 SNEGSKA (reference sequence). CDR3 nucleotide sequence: TGCAGTGCTAGGTGGGGGGATCTGCAGCCCCGGCATTTT. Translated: CSARWGDLQPRHF.

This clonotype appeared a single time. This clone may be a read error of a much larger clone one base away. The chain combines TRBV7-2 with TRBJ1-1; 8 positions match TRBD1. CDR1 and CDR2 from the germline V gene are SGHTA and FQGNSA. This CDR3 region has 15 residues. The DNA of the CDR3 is TGTGCCAGCAGCAGGGGGGACAGGCAGAACACTGGAGCTTTCTTT. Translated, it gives CASSRGDRQNTGAFF.

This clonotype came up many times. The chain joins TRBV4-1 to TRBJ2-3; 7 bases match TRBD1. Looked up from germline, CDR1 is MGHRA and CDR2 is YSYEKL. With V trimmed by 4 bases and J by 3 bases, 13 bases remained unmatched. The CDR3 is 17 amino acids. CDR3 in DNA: TGCGCCAGCAGCCCAGCGAGGGACAGATCGAAAACAGATACGCAGTATTTT. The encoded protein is CASSPARDRSKTDTQYF.